Below, 27 T cell receptor beta chains from the same sample are listed, as sequenced in a study of CD8 T cells in Susac syndrome. With random hexamers, roughly 0.5 to 1 ug RNA was reverse transcribed. TCRdb recomputed calls from the immunoSEQ multiplex PCR reads with MiXCR, one row per CDR3 protein. The table shows around 150,000 distinct CDR3 sequences, with more than 90% occurring only once. Specimen: CD4+ T cells from PBMCs. The receptor source for this set is a human donor in good health.

This clonotype showed up just a few times. The chain recombines TRBV12-3 or TRBV12-4 with TRBJ2-7; TRBD1 aligns across 8 bases. The V gene end was trimmed by 5 bases and the J gene end by 3 bases; junction bases not matched to a gene: 3. The CDR3 length is 13 residues. CDR3 nucleotides: TGTGCCAGCAGTGACAGGGGCAGCTACGAGCAGTACTTC. It encodes CASSDRGSYEQYF.

The V and J genes are TRBV5-1 and TRBJ1-1, with 7 positions matching TRBD1. This CDR3 contains 14 residues. Germline V lookup: CDR1 SGHRS, CDR2 YFSETQ. The ends lost 4 bases at V and 1 base at J; junction bases unmatched: 4. The CDR3 region is CASSTGTANTEAFF. CDR3 bases: TGCGCCAGCAGCACCGGGACAGCGAACACTGAAGCTTTCTTT.

J is TRBJ1-2 and V is TRBV5-1, with 9 nucleotides matching TRBD1. Germline V gene data show CDR1 as SGHRS and CDR2 as YFSETQ. V shed 4 bases and J 4 bases; nucleotides not matched to a gene: 5. CDR3 length: 14 amino acids. CDR3 sequence (DNA): TGCGCCAGCAGCGTATCGGGACAGGGCTATGGCTACACCTTC. This sequence encodes CASSVSGQGYGYTF. The whole variable domain, filled in from reference TRBV5-1 and TRBJ1-2, reads KAGVTQTPRYLIKTRGQQVTLSCSPISGHRSVSWYQQTPGQGLQFLFEYFSETQRNKGNFPGRFSGRQFSNSRSEMNVSTLELGDSALYLCASSVSGQGYGYTFGSGTRLTVV.

The chain employs TRBV20-1 and TRBJ1-5; 8 bases match TRBD1. Losses at the gene ends were 0 bases for V and 1 base for J; bases not matched to a gene: 2. This CDR3 region has 15 residues. Looked up from germline, CDR1 is DFQATT and CDR2 is SNEGSKA (reference sequence). CDR3 loop: CSARETGGSNQPQHF. Written as DNA, the CDR3 is TGCAGTGCTAGAGAAACAGGGGGAAGCAATCAGCCCCAGCATTTT.

V is TRBV19 and J is TRBJ2-7, with D maybe TRBD1 (6 bases). The CDR3 totals 13 residues. V was shortened by 6 bases and J by 3 bases, with 12 bases between the two germline ends. The germline V gene encodes CDR1 LNHDA and CDR2 SQIVND (reference sequence). The CDR3 loop is CASRQGIGYEQYF. As DNA, the CDR3 is TGTGCCAGTAGGCAGGGGATTGGCTACGAGCAGTACTTC. The full variable domain, rest sourced from reference TRBV19 and TRBJ2-7, is DGGITQSPKYLFRKEGQNVTLSCEQNLNHDAMYWYRQDPGQGLRLIYYSQIVNDFQKGDIAEGYSVSREKKESFPLTVTSAQKNPTAFYLCASRQGIGYEQYFGPGTRLTVT.

The chain carries TRBV5-1 and TRBJ2-3, with D perhaps TRBD2 (5 bases). V shed 9 bases and J shed 2 bases, with 16 bases lying between them. The germline gives CDR1 SGHRS, CDR2 YFSETQ. The CDR3 spans 14 residues. The CDR3 bases are TGCGCCACCAAATTATACCGGGACACAGATACGCAGTATTTT. It is translated as CATKLYRDTDTQYF.

V gene TRBV9 combines with J gene TRBJ2-3; possible D gene TRBD2, 5 bases. Per the germline V gene, CDR1 is SGDLS and CDR2 is YYNGEE. There are 13 residues in the CDR3. Trimming left V 2 bases short and J 6 bases short, with 10 bases between. The CDR3 DNA is TGTGCCAGCAGCGTGGGCTTAGCGGATACGCAGTATTTT. It specifies CASSVGLADTQYF. Combining the CDR3 with reference TRBV9 and TRBJ2-3 gives the whole variable domain DSGVTQTPKHLITATGQRVTLRCSPRSGDLSVYWYQQSLDQGLQFLIQYYNGEERAKGNILERFSAQQFPDLHSELNLSSLELGDSALYFCASSVGLADTQYFGPGTRLTVL.

J is TRBJ2-3 and V is TRBV7-8; 11 bases fit TRBD2. This CDR3 spans 15 amino acids. Germline assignment: CDR1 SGHVS and CDR2 FQNEAQ. With V trimmed by 6 bases and J by 2 bases, 4 bases remained unmatched. The CDR3 is CASRTSGAYTDTQYF. The CDR3 nucleotides are TGTGCCAGCAGGACTAGCGGGGCATACACAGATACGCAGTATTTT.

This clonotype has only one observation. J is TRBJ2-5 and V is TRBV4-2; D ambiguous. Trimming removed 0 bases at V and 3 bases at J, with 11 bases between. This CDR3 has 15 residues. From germline, CDR1 is LGHNA and CDR2 YNFKEQ. The CDR3 nucleotides are TGTGCCAGCAGCCAAGATCTAGGCAGCGAAGAGACCCAGTACTTC. Translated: CASSQDLGSEETQYF.

With respect to this clonotype: An end of the junction differs from the germline gene, which may be a read error. The rearrangement links TRBV7-7 to TRBJ2-1; TRBD2 agrees at 9 bases. The CDR3 runs 15 residues. From germline, CDR1 is SSHAT and CDR2 FNYEAQ (reference sequence). This chain's CDR3 is CASSTSGGPYNEQFF. As DNA, the CDR3 is TGTGCTAGCAGCACGAGCGGGGGGCCGTACAATGAGCAGTTCTTC.

The chain recombines TRBV20-1 with TRBJ2-1, with TRBD2 as a possible D gene (7 bases). The V and J ends lost 0 bases and 12 bases respectively, with 12 bases between them. Germline loops: CDR1 DFQATT, CDR2 SNEGSKA (reference sequence). The CDR3 spans 12 residues. The CDR3, as DNA: TGCAGTGCTAGAGATAACGGGGGGCCGCAGTTCTTC. Amino acids: CSARDNGGPQFF.

V usage is TRBV12-3 or TRBV12-4 and J usage is TRBJ2-5; D unclear. Trimming took 8 bases from V and 1 from J, leaving 11 bases between them. The CDR3 runs 13 residues. Here the CDR3 DNA reads TGTGCCAGCCTAGGCAGCCCCCAAGAGACCCAGTACTTC. It encodes CASLGSPQETQYF.

The chain joins TRBV7-3 to TRBJ1-6; D might be TRBD1 (6 bases). This CDR3 has 13 amino acids. Germline V gene data show CDR1 as SGHTA and CDR2 as FQGTGA. Trimming cost V 4 bases and J 11 bases, with 12 bases left between them. The CDR3 nucleotides are TGTGCCAGCAGCTCTATTACAGGGACACCCCTCCACTTT. Its protein is CASSSITGTPLHF. Combining the CDR3 with reference TRBV7-3 and TRBJ1-6 gives the whole variable domain GAGVSQTPSNKVTEKGKYVELRCDPISGHTALYWYRQSLGQGPEFLIYFQGTGAADDSGLPNDRFFAVRPEGSVSTLKIQRTERGDSAVYLCASSSITGTPLHFGNGTRLTVT.

The chain employs TRBV2 and TRBJ2-3; no clear D gene. Looked up from germline, CDR1 is SNHLY and CDR2 is FYNNEI. CDR3 size: 11 residues. The V gene lost 5 bases and the J gene lost 4 bases, with 4 bases spanning the gap. CDR3 DNA: TGTGCCAGCAGTCAATCAGATACGCAGTATTTT. Translation gives CASSQSDTQYF.

CDR3 residues: CASSEQGGNTEAFF. DNA for the CDR3: TGTGCCAGCAGTGAACAGGGGGGGAACACTGAAGCTTTCTTT. The chain combines TRBV2 with TRBJ1-1, with 7 nucleotides matching TRBD1. Losses at the gene ends were 2 bases for V and 1 base for J; bases not matched to a gene: 1. Germline-derived CDR1 and CDR2 are SNHLY and FYNNEI. The CDR3 consists of 14 residues. Variable domain in full (rest from reference TRBV2 and TRBJ1-1): EPEVTQTPSHQVTQMGQEVILRCVPISNHLYFYWYRQILGQKVEFLVSFYNNEISEKSEIFDDQFSVERPDGSNFTLKIRSTKLEDSAMYFCASSEQGGNTEAFFGQGTRLTVV.

The chain joins TRBV7-9 to TRBJ1-1, with 7 positions matching TRBD1. V trimming: 1 base; J trimming: 7 bases; junction bases outside the gene matches: 6. The germline V gene encodes CDR1 SEHNR and CDR2 FQNEAQ (reference sequence). The CDR3 contains 14 residues. The CDR3 region has the DNA TGTGCCAGCAGCTTAGATGCAGGGGGGAGTGAAGCTTTCTTT. Translating gives CASSLDAGGSEAFF. Using reference TRBV7-9 and TRBJ1-1 for the parts outside the CDR3, the full variable domain is DTGVSQNPRHKITKRGQNVTFRCDPISEHNRLYWYRQTLGQGPEFLTYFQNEAQLEKSRLLSDRFSAERPKGSFSTLEIQRTEQGDSAMYLCASSLDAGGSEAFFGQGTRLTVV.

This chain links TRBV19 with TRBJ2-1; 8 bases are shared with TRBD2. The V gene end was trimmed by 5 bases and the J gene end by 7 bases; junction bases not matched to a gene: 7. The germline CDR1 and CDR2 sequences are LNHDA and SQIVND (reference sequence). This CDR3 comprises 14 residues. CDR3 sequence (DNA): TGTGCCAGTAGTTGGAGCGGGGGTGGTAATGAGCAGTTCTTC. It is translated as CASSWSGGGNEQFF.

This clonotype came up once. The chain carries TRBV7-9 and TRBJ2-5; D may be TRBD2 (6 bases). The germline V gene encodes CDR1 SEHNR and CDR2 FQNEAQ (reference sequence). V dropped 2 bases and J dropped 4 bases, with 11 bases sitting between them. The CDR3 consists of 14 residues. CDR3 bases: TGTGCCAGCAGCTTAACCTGGGACTCAGAGACCCAGTACTTC. Residues: CASSLTWDSETQYF.

V is TRBV7-2 and J is TRBJ2-3; 12 bases map to TRBD2. Trimming cost V 5 bases and J 6 bases; bases outside gene matches: 6. Per germline, CDR1 SGHTA and CDR2 FQGNSA. The CDR3 sequence is 15 residues long. CDR3 in DNA: TGTGCCAGCAGCGTAATGGGACTAGCGGGCGATACGCAGTATTTT. It yields the protein CASSVMGLAGDTQYF.

The rearrangement joins TRBV7-2 to TRBJ1-2; D gene ambiguous. Germline CDR1 is SGHTA and CDR2 is FQGNSA. The V gene lost 0 bases and the J gene lost 4 bases, with 9 bases spanning the gap. The length of the CDR3 is 14 residues. CDR3 protein: CASSLAQSSYGYTF. In DNA form, the CDR3 reads TGTGCCAGCAGCTTAGCGCAGTCTAGCTATGGCTACACCTTC.

The J gene is TRBJ2-5, the V gene TRBV5-4, with D uncertain. Germline lookup yields CDR1 SGHNT and CDR2 YYREEE (reference sequence). The V end lost 0 bases, the J end lost 4 bases, and 10 bases lay between the germline ends. CDR3 length equals 14 residues. The CDR3 loop is CASSLDLPPETQYF. In DNA form, the CDR3 reads TGTGCCAGCAGCTTGGATCTCCCACCAGAGACCCAGTACTTC.

The chain employs TRBV3-1 and TRBJ1-2; 8 nucleotides align to TRBD1. Germline trimming cut 1 base from V and 2 bases from J; bases unmatched to any gene: 3. The CDR3 loop spans 15 amino acids. Germline CDR1 reads LGHDT; CDR2 reads YNNKEL (reference sequence). CDR3: CASSQGQGTNYGYTF. In DNA, the CDR3 is TGTGCCAGCAGCCAAGGACAGGGGACCAACTATGGCTACACCTTC.

The gene calls are TRBV18 and TRBJ1-2; TRBD1 matches 8 bases. This CDR3 region has 14 residues. V lost 0 bases to trimming and J lost 8 bases; unmatched junction nucleotides: 5. The germline V gene encodes CDR1 KGHSH and CDR2 LQKENI. Here the CDR3 reads CASSPPSGTGGYTF. Here the CDR3 DNA reads TGTGCCAGCTCACCACCCTCCGGGACAGGCGGCTACACCTTC. Complete variable domain (other parts from reference TRBV18 and TRBJ1-2): NAGVMQNPRHLVRRRGQEARLRCSPMKGHSHVYWYRQLPEEGLKFMVYLQKENIIDESGMPKERFSAEFPKEGPSILRIQQVVRGDSAAYFCASSPPSGTGGYTFGSGTRLTVV.

V and J are TRBV18 and TRBJ2-3; D is possibly TRBD1 (6 bases). The V and J ends lost 2 bases and 2 bases respectively, with 17 bases between them. Germline CDR1 KGHSH, CDR2 LQKENI. This CDR3 contains 17 residues. CDR3 nucleotides: TGTGCCAGCTCACCAGACTCAGGGGTCGTCTTCACAGATACGCAGTATTTT. Translated: CASSPDSGVVFTDTQYF.

The chain links TRBV4-2 to TRBJ1-5; D is undetermined. Trimming pared 0 bases from V and 5 bases from J, leaving 5 bases between. The CDR3 consists of 13 residues. CDR1 LGHNA and CDR2 YNFKEQ come from the germline V gene. The CDR3 DNA sequence: TGTGCCAGCAGCCAAGATGAGGATCAGCCCCAGCATTTT. Protein product: CASSQDEDQPQHF.

This rearrangement joins TRBV6-5 to TRBJ1-1; unclear D gene. The CDR3 runs 15 residues. The germline V gene encodes CDR1 MNHEY and CDR2 SVGAGI. V lost 10 bases to trimming and J lost 3 bases, with 21 bases between them. DNA of the CDR3: TGTGCCACGCTCAGGACCCCCCGGTCGGACACTGAAGCTTTCTTT. As protein: CATLRTPRSDTEAFF.

The rearrangement joins TRBV7-2 to TRBJ1-2, with 8 bases fitting TRBD1. The V segment lost 1 base and the J segment 6 bases; nucleotides outside the gene matches: 7. The CDR3 consists of 15 residues. Per germline, CDR1 SGHTA and CDR2 FQGNSA. The CDR3 DNA reads TGTGCCAGCAGCTTAGTAGGTCGACAGGGGCATGGCTACACCTTC. Amino acids: CASSLVGRQGHGYTF.